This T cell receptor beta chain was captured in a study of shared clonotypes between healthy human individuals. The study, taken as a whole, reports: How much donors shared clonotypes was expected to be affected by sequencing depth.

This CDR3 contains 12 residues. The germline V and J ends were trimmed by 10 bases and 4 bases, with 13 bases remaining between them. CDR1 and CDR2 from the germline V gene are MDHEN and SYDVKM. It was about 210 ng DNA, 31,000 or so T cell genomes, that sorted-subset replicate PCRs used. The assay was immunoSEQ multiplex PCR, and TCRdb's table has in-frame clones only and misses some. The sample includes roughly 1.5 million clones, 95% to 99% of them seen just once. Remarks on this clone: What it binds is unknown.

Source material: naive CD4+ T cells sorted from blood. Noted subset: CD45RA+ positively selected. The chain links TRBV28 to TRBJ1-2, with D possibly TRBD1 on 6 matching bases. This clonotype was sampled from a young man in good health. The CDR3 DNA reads TGTGCCATCGTGGACAGAGGCTATGGCTACACCTTC. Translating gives CAIVDRGYGYTF.